This T cell receptor (beta chain) was identified in a study of technical replicates of blood from a few donors. Only in-frame clones appear in the TCRdb table, and some are missing; sequencing was by immunoSEQ multiplex PCR. The table shows nearly 70,000 clones, with around 94% occurring only once. CDR1 and CDR2 from the germline V gene are ENHRY and SYGVKD. The CDR3 runs 13 residues. The V gene end was trimmed by 5 bases and the J gene end by 4 bases; junction bases not matched to a gene: 3. The receptor's source is a human donor in good health. Sequenced material: T cells isolated from PBMCs. V gene TRBV10-3 combines with J gene TRBJ2-5, with 8 bases that match TRBD1. The CDR3 loop reads CAISTGGGETQYF. The CDR3 DNA reads TGTGCCATCAGTACAGGGGGTGGAGAGACCCAGTACTTC.